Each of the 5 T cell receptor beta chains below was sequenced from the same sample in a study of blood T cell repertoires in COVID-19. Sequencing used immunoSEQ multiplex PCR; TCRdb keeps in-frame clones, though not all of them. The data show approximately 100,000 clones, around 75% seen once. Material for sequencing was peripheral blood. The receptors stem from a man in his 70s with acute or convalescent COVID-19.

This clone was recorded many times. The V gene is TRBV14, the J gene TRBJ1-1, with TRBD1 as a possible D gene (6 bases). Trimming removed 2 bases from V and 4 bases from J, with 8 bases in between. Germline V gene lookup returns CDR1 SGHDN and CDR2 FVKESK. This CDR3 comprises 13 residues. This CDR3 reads CASSQRDTTEAFF. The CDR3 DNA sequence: TGTGCCAGCAGCCAAAGGGACACCACTGAAGCTTTCTTT.

CDR3 in DNA: TGCAGCGCCCTCAGGGGGCTGGGGGAGACCCAGTACTTC. This codes for CSALRGLGETQYF. The V gene is TRBV29-1, the J gene TRBJ2-5; 8 positions agree with TRBD1. The germline V gene has CDR1 SQVTM and CDR2 ANQGSEA. The CDR3 has 13 residues. V gave up 7 bases and J gave up 5 bases; unmatched junction bases: 9.

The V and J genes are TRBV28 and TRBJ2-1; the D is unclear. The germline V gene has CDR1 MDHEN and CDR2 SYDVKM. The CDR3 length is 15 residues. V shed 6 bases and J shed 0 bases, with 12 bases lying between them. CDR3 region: CASRVYSSSYNEQFF. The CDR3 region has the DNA TGTGCCAGCAGGGTGTATTCGAGCTCCTACAATGAGCAGTTCTTC.

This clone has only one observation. The CDR3 loop is CASSPGLAGNTGELFF. CDR3 sequence (DNA): TGTGCCAGCAGCCCCGGACTAGCGGGGAACACCGGGGAGCTGTTTTTT. V gene TRBV5-4 combines with J gene TRBJ2-2; 11 nucleotides agree with TRBD2. Trimming at V came to 4 bases and at J to 1 base, leaving 3 bases not matched to a gene. CDR3 size: 16 residues. Looked up from germline, CDR1 is SGHNT and CDR2 is YYREEE (reference sequence). Complete variable domain (other parts from reference TRBV5-4 and TRBJ2-2): ETGVTQSPTHLIKTRGQQVTLRCSSQSGHNTVSWYQQALGQGPQFIFQYYREEENGRGNFPPRFSGLQFPNYSSELNVNALELDDSALYLCASSPGLAGNTGELFFGEGSRLTVL.

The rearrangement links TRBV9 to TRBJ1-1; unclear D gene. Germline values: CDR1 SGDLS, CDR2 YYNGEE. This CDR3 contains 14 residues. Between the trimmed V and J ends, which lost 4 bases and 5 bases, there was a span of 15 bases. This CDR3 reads CASSTAQRGTEAFF. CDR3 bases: TGTGCCAGCAGCACCGCCCAACGGGGAACTGAAGCTTTCTTT.